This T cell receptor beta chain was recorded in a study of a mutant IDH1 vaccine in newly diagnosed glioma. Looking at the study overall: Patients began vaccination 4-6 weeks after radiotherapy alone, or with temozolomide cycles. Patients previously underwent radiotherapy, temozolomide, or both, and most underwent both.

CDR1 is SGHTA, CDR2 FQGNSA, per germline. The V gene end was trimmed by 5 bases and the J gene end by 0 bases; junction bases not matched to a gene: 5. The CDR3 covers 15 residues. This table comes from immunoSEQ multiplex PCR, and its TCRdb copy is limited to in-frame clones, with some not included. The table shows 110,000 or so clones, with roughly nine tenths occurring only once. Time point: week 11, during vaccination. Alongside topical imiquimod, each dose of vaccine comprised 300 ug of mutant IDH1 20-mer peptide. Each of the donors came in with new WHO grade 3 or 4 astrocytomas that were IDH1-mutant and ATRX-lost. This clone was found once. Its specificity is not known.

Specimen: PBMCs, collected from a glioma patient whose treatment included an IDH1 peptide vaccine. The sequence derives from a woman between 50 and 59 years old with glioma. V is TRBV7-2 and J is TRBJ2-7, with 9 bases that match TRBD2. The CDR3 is CASSRTSDSSYEQYF. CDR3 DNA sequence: TGTGCCAGCAGCCGGACTAGCGATAGCTCCTACGAGCAGTACTTC. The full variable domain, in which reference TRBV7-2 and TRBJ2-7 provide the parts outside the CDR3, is GAGVSQSPSNKVTEKGKDVELRCDPISGHTALYWYRQSLGQGLEFLIYFQGNSAPDKSGLPSDRFSAERTGGSVSTLTIQRTQQEDSAVYLCASSRTSDSSYEQYFGPGTRLTVT.